A selection of T cell receptor beta chains follows, all from one sample in a study of blood T cell repertoires in COVID-19. Repertoires were generated with immunoSEQ multiplex PCR, while TCRdb's copy carries only in-frame clones and drops some. The sample has around 130,000 clones, 82% seen once. Source material: peripheral blood. The receptors come from a woman at least 80 years old with acute or convalescent COVID-19. Both conserved end residues are part of each CDR3. The D gene is left open where the match is weak. Clone size is shown for a subset of rows, as once, few, many or a class of expanded clone.

j_call v_call d_call clone_size cdr3_aa cdr3_nt
TRBJ2-7 TRBV4-1 NA few CASSQAQWSEQYF TGCGCCAGCAGCCAAGCACAATGGTCCGAGCAGTACTTC
TRBJ1-5 TRBV27 NA NA CASSLSGRGNQPQHF TGTGCCAGCAGTTTATCCGGGAGGGGGAATCAGCCCCAGCATTTT
TRBJ2-5 TRBV6-5 TRBD1 NA CASRARQGRQTQYF TGTGCCAGCAGAGCCCGACAGGGGCGACAGACCCAGTACTTC
TRBJ1-2 TRBV19 NA NA CASSIGLSNYGYTF TGTGCCAGTAGTATTGGACTTTCGAACTATGGCTACACCTTC
TRBJ1-2 TRBV24-1 NA few CATSMGSGGHGYTF TGTGCCACCAGTATGGGATCGGGGGGTCATGGCTACACCTTC
TRBJ2-2 TRBV4-1 TRBD2 NA CASSQEGAGGYGFTGELFF TGCGCCAGCAGCCAAGAAGGAGCGGGGGGGTATGGTTTTACCGGGGAGCTGTTTTTT
TRBJ2-7 TRBV4-2 TRBD2 NA CASSQGQGAGVTYEQYF TGTGCCAGCAGCCAAGGGCAGGGAGCGGGAGTAACCTACGAGCAGTACTTC
TRBJ1-2 TRBV2 TRBD1 NA CATKGQALSYGYTF TGTGCCACGAAAGGACAGGCGCTCAGCTATGGCTACACCTTC
TRBJ2-5 TRBV5-1 TRBD2 NA CASSSVMYPAGGIQETQYF TGCGCCAGCAGCTCGGTTATGTATCCAGCGGGAGGGATACAAGAGACCCAGTACTTC
TRBJ1-3 TRBV6-5 NA NA CASSYGPPASGNTIYF TGTGCCAGCAGTTACGGGCCCCCGGCCTCTGGAAACACCATATATTTT
TRBJ2-5 TRBV20-1 NA NA CSARLETQYF TGCAGTGCTAGACTGGAGACCCAGTACTTC
TRBJ1-1 TRBV6-5 NA NA CASSYSPGGNTEAFF TGTGCCAGCAGTTACTCCCCGGGGGGGAACACTGAAGCTTTCTTT
TRBJ1-2 TRBV19 TRBD1 NA CASSRDRVAGYTF TGTGCCAGTAGTAGGGACAGGGTAGCTGGCTACACCTTC
TRBJ2-1 TRBV20-1 NA NA CSATGDNEQFF TGCAGTGCTACAGGGGACAATGAGCAGTTCTTC